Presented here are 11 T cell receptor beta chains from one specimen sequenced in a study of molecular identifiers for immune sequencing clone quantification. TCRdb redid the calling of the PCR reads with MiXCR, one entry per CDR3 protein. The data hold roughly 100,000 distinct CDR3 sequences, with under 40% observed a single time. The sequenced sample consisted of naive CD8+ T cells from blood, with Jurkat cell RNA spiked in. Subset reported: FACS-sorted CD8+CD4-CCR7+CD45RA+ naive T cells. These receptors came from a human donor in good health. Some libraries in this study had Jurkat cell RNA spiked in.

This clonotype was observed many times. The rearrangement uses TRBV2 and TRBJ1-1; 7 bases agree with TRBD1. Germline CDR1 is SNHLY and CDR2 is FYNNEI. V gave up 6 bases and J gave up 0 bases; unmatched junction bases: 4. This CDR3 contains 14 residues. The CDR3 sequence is CASSVGQMNTEAFF. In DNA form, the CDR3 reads TGTGCCAGCAGCGTGGGACAGATGAACACTGAAGCTTTCTTT.

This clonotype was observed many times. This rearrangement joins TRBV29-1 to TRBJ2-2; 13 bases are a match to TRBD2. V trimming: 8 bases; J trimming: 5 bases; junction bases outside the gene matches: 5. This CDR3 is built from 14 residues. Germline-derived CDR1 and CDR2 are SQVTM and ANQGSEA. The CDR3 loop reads CSFGLAGETGELFF. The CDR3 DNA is TGCAGCTTTGGACTAGCGGGAGAAACCGGGGAGCTGTTTTTT.

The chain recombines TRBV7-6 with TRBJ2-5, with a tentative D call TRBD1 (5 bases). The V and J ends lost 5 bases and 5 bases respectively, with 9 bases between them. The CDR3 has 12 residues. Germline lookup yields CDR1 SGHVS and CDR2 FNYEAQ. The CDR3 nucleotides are TGTGCCAGCAGCCGCAACAGGGAGACCCAGTACTTC. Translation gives CASSRNRETQYF.

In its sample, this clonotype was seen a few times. CDR3 bases: TGCAGCGTTGTGACTAGCGGCCTCTACGAGCAGTACTTC. Translated, it gives CSVVTSGLYEQYF. The J gene is TRBJ2-7, the V gene TRBV29-1, with 9 bases fitting TRBD2. This CDR3 is 13 amino acids long. V lost 4 bases to trimming and J lost 3 bases; unmatched junction nucleotides: 4. Germline CDR1 and CDR2: SQVTM and ANQGSEA.

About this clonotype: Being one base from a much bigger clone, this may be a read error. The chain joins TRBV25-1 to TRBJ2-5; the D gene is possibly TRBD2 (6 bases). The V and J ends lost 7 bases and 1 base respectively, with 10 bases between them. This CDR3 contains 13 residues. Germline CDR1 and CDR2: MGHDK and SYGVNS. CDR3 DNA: TGTGCCAGCACCGGTAGCGGCCAAGAGACCCAGTACTTC. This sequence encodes CASTGSGQETQYF. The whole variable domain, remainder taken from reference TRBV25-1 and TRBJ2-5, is EADIYQTPRYLVIGTGKKITLECSQTMGHDKMYWYQQDPGMELHLIHYSYGVNSTEKGDLSSESTVSRIRTEHFPLTLESARPSHTSQYLCASTGSGQETQYFGPGTRLLVL.

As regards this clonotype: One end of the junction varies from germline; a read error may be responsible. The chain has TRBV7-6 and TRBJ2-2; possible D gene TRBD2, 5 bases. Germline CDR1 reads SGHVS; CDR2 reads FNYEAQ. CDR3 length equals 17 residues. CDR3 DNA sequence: TGTGCCAGCAGTCCCTCAGAAGGGCAGCCGAACACCGGGGAGCTGTATTTT. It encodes CASSPSEGQPNTGELYF.

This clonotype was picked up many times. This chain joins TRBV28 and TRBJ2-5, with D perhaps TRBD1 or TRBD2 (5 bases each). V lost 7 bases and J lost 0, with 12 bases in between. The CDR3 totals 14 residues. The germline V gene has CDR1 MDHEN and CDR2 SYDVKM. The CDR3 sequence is CASNWDQNQETQYF. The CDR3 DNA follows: TGTGCCAGCAACTGGGACCAGAACCAAGAGACCCAGTACTTC.

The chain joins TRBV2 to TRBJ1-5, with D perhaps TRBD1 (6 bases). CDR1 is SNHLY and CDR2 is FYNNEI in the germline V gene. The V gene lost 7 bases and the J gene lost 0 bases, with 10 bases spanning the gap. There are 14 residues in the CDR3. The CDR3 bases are TGTGCCAGCAAGGGGGTGGATAGCAATCAGCCCCAGCATTTT. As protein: CASKGVDSNQPQHF. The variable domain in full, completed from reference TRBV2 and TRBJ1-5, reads EPEVTQTPSHQVTQMGQEVILRCVPISNHLYFYWYRQILGQKVEFLVSFYNNEISEKSEIFDDQFSVERPDGSNFTLKIRSTKLEDSAMYFCASKGVDSNQPQHFGDGTRLSIL.

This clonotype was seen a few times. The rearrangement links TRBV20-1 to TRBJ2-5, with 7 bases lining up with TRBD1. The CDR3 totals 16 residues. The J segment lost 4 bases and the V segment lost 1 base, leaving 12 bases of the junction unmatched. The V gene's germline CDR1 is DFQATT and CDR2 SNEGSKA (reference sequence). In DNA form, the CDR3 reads TGCAGTGCTAGAGGCCGGGACAGTCTGTTTTTAGAGACCCAGTACTTC. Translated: CSARGRDSLFLETQYF.

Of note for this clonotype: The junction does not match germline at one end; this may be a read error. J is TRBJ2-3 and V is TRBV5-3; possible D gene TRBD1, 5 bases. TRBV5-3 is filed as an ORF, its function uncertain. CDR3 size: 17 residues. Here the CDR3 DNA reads TGTGCCAGCAGCTTTCCCTACAACAGGAGTAGCACAGATACGCAGTATTTT. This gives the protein CASSFPYNRSSTDTQYF.

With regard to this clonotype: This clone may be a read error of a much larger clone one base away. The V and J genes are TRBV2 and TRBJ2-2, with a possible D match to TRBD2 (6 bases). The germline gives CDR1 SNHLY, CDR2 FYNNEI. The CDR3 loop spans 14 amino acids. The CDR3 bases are TGTGCCAGCAATCCGGGGGTGGGCACCGGGGAGCTGCTTTTT. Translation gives CASNPGVGTGELLF.